This passage covers 23 T cell receptor beta chains from one sample sequenced in a study of response to subunit inactivated influenza vaccine. TCRdb itself ran the RT-PCR reads through MiXCR, one entry per CDR3 protein. The table lists about 180,000 distinct CDR3 sequences, around 8.8% of them singletons. This specimen was non-naive T cells sorted from PBMCs, taken on the day of vaccination. These receptors were taken from a man between 50 and 59 years old who received an inactivated influenza vaccine.

This clonotype was seen only a few times. Here the CDR3 reads CASSQERGLPQHF. CDR3 nucleotide sequence: TGTGCCAGCAGCCAAGAAAGGGGACTGCCCCAGCATTTT. V gene TRBV14 combines with J gene TRBJ1-5; tentative D call: TRBD1 (5 bases). CDR1 and CDR2 (germline): SGHDN, FVKESK. The CDR3 spans 13 residues. The V end lost 0 bases, the J end lost 9 bases, and 9 bases lay between the germline ends. The full variable domain, with the rest looked up from reference TRBV14 and TRBJ1-5, is EAGVTQFPSHSVIEKGQTVTLRCDPISGHDNLYWYRRVMGKEIKFLLHFVKESKQDESGMPNNRFLAERTGGTYSTLKVQPAELEDSGVYFCASSQERGLPQHFGDGTRLSIL.

The sample holds many counts of this clonotype. This chain links TRBV4-1 with TRBJ2-7, with D maybe TRBD1 (5 bases). V lost 2 bases and J 3 bases, leaving 17 bases between the germline ends. The CDR3 extends over 16 amino acids. CDR1 and CDR2 from the germline V gene are MGHRA and YSYEKL. The CDR3, as DNA: TGCGCCAGCAGCCAAACTGACAGTCCTTCCATCTACGAGCAGTACTTC. Amino acids: CASSQTDSPSIYEQYF.

The chain couples TRBV6-2 or TRBV6-3 to TRBJ1-5; the match to TRBD1 covers 11 bases. The trim removed 6 bases at V and 4 bases at J, leaving 8 bases unmatched. The germline gives CDR1 MNHEY, CDR2 SVGEGT. This CDR3 is built from 16 residues. CDR3 region: CASRSPGQGGNQPQHF. The CDR3 DNA sequence: TGTGCCAGCAGGTCCCCGGGACAGGGGGGGAATCAGCCCCAGCATTTT.

This clonotype was seen repeatedly, ten times or more. The V and J genes are TRBV6-5 and TRBJ2-7; D is perhaps TRBD1 or TRBD2 (6 bases each). The CDR3 length is 15 residues. V was trimmed by 2 bases and J by 2 bases, leaving 13 bases between them. Germline CDR1 is MNHEY and CDR2 is SVGAGI. CDR3 protein: CASSYGGRITYEQYF. CDR3 nucleotide sequence: TGTGCCAGCAGTTACGGGGGGCGCATTACCTACGAGCAGTACTTC.

This clonotype was detected many times. The V call is TRBV5-1, the J call TRBJ2-2; 7 bases agree with TRBD1. With 3 bases clipped from V and 5 bases from J, the junction kept 4 bases outside the gene matches. This CDR3 spans 14 amino acids. Germline values: CDR1 SGHRS, CDR2 YFSETQ. The CDR3 sequence: CASSSGTATGELFF. The CDR3 DNA reads as TGCGCCAGCAGCTCCGGGACAGCGACCGGGGAGCTGTTTTTT.

The chain is built from TRBV7-9 and TRBJ1-2; no reliable D call. Germline lookup yields CDR1 SEHNR and CDR2 FQNEAQ (reference sequence). The CDR3 is made up of 12 amino acids. The V gene lost 7 bases and the J gene lost 8 bases, with 14 bases spanning the gap. In DNA, the CDR3 is TGTGCCAGCACCCCTAGCTTGAAAGGCTACACCTTC. Its translation: CASTPSLKGYTF. The complete variable domain, with remaining parts taken from reference TRBV7-9 and TRBJ1-2, reads DTGVSQNPRHKITKRGQNVTFRCDPISEHNRLYWYRQTLGQGPEFLTYFQNEAQLEKSRLLSDRFSAERPKGSFSTLEIQRTEQGDSAMYLCASTPSLKGYTFGSGTRLTVV.

The table lists this clonotype with many counts. This sequence joins TRBV5-6 and TRBJ2-6; D remains unclear. CDR3 length equals 19 residues. Germline V CDR1 and CDR2: SGHDT, YYEEEE. Trimming took 3 bases from V and 0 from J, leaving 19 bases between them. In DNA form, the CDR3 reads TGTGCCAGCAGCTCCGATGCCCAGATCCTCTTCTCTGGGGCCAACGTCCTGACTTTC. Protein sequence: CASSSDAQILFSGANVLTF.

This clonotype showed up many times. This chain connects TRBV4-3 to TRBJ1-2, with D perhaps TRBD1 (6 bases). This CDR3 contains 16 residues. The germline CDR1 and CDR2 sequences are LGHNA and YSLEER. Trimming took 3 bases from V and 1 from J, leaving 15 bases between them. The CDR3 loop is CASSQITGLSNYGYTF. CDR3 DNA sequence: TGCGCCAGCAGCCAGATTACAGGGCTTAGTAACTATGGCTACACCTTC.

The rearrangement links TRBV5-8 to TRBJ2-1, with 7 nucleotides matching TRBD2. This CDR3 contains 16 residues. V was pared by 1 base and J by 3 bases, with 7 bases of the junction left unmatched. Germline V gene data show CDR1 as SGHTS and CDR2 as YDEGEE. CDR3 loop: CASSLYSGVVYNEQFF. CDR3 coding DNA: TGTGCCAGCAGCTTGTACAGCGGGGTAGTCTACAATGAGCAGTTCTTC.

This clonotype turned up a few times. The V and J genes are TRBV7-2 and TRBJ2-5, with D unclear. Trimming took off 5 bases at V and 5 bases at J, with 15 bases between the two ends. The CDR3 contains 14 residues. Germline lookup yields CDR1 SGHTA and CDR2 FQGNSA. The CDR3 spells CASSPVQEVETQYF. For the CDR3, the DNA is TGTGCCAGCAGCCCGGTCCAAGAGGTGGAGACCCAGTACTTC.

The rearrangement uses TRBV2 and TRBJ2-7; tentative D call: TRBD2 (6 bases). V lost 8 bases to trimming and J lost 3 bases, with 11 bases between them. Germline values: CDR1 SNHLY, CDR2 FYNNEI. The CDR3 runs to 12 residues. Here the CDR3 reads CASGDWGYEQYF. The CDR3 region has the DNA TGTGCCAGCGGGGACTGGGGCTACGAGCAGTACTTC.

This clonotype was detected a few times. The chain employs TRBV20-1 and TRBJ2-5; TRBD2 aligns across 8 bases. Germline V gene data show CDR1 as DFQATT and CDR2 as SNEGSKA (reference sequence). This CDR3 has 16 amino acids. With V trimmed by 3 bases and J by 1 base, 10 bases remained unmatched. CDR3 sequence (DNA): TGCAGTGCTAGGCACTTGAGCGGGAGATTCCAAGAGACCCAGTACTTC. Its translation: CSARHLSGRFQETQYF.

This clonotype was found many times. The chain carries TRBV5-1 and TRBJ1-2; D unresolved. CDR3 length equals 12 residues. Looked up from germline, CDR1 is SGHRS and CDR2 is YFSETQ. Trimming took 7 bases from V and 2 from J, leaving 9 bases between them. DNA for the CDR3: TGCGCCAGCGGTGGACCCAACTATGGCTACACCTTC. This gives the protein CASGGPNYGYTF.

This clonotype was recorded at least ten times. The chain couples TRBV24-1 to TRBJ2-1; weak D call: TRBD2 (6 bases). This CDR3 is 17 amino acids long. Looked up from germline, CDR1 is KGHDR and CDR2 is SFDVKD. Between the trimmed V and J ends, which lost 3 bases and 1 base, there was a span of 15 bases. In DNA, the CDR3 is TGTGCCACCAGTGATGCGGGCGGGACGGGATCCTACAATGAGCAGTTCTTC. Protein sequence: CATSDAGGTGSYNEQFF.

CDR3 in amino acids: CASSYSPADGSYEQYF. The DNA of the CDR3 is TGTGCCAGCAGTTATTCGCCCGCTGACGGCTCCTACGAGCAGTACTTC. The gene calls are TRBV6-2 or TRBV6-3 and TRBJ2-7; unclear D gene. V was shortened by 3 bases and J by 0 bases, with 15 bases between the two germline ends. The CDR3 length is 16 residues. Per the germline V gene, CDR1 is MNHEY and CDR2 is SVGEGT.

This clonotype was seen repeatedly, ten times or more. This chain uses TRBV5-7 with TRBJ2-2, with a weak D call TRBD1 (6 bases). TRBV5-7 is reported as an ORF; its role is uncertain. This CDR3 spans 16 amino acids. Trimming stripped 0 bases from V and 1 base from J, with 10 bases between. CDR3 in amino acids: CASSLGVDRNTGELFF. The CDR3 nucleotides read TGTGCCAGCAGCTTGGGCGTGGACAGGAACACCGGGGAGCTGTTTTTT.

This clonotype was detected a few times. This chain joins TRBV28 and TRBJ2-5, with 9 nucleotides matching TRBD1. The CDR3 runs to 16 residues. The J segment lost 3 bases and the V segment lost 6 bases, leaving 11 bases of the junction unmatched. The germline gives CDR1 MDHEN, CDR2 SYDVKM. The CDR3 loop reads CASSKPRTGVEETQYF. CDR3 coding DNA: TGTGCCAGCAGCAAACCCCGGACAGGGGTTGAAGAGACCCAGTACTTC.

A few counts support this clonotype. The CDR3 here is CASSPKGPGYEQYF. CDR3 nucleotides: TGTGCCAGCAGTCCGAAGGGCCCGGGCTACGAGCAGTACTTC. The gene calls are TRBV12-3 or TRBV12-4 and TRBJ2-7; D gene uncertain. Trimming left V 5 bases short and J 3 bases short, with 14 bases between. The CDR3 loop spans 14 amino acids.

The sample holds many counts of this clonotype. The gene calls are TRBV4-2 and TRBJ2-3; no clear D gene. The germline V gene encodes CDR1 LGHNA and CDR2 YNFKEQ. CDR3 length equals 15 residues. The V gene lost 0 bases and the J gene lost 2 bases, with 9 bases spanning the gap. The chain's CDR3 is CASSQEAGFTDTQYF. In DNA form, the CDR3 reads TGTGCCAGCAGCCAAGAGGCAGGATTCACAGATACGCAGTATTTT.

The rearrangement links TRBV5-8 to TRBJ2-3; 10 bases match TRBD2. This CDR3 spans 15 amino acids. Germline CDR1 SGHTS, CDR2 YDEGEE. Trimming cost V 4 bases and J 4 bases; bases outside gene matches: 6. DNA for the CDR3: TGTGCCAGCAGCCCTCTAGCGGGAGACTCAGATACGCAGTATTTT. It encodes CASSPLAGDSDTQYF.

This clonotype has a single count. The rearrangement links TRBV6-1 to TRBJ2-1; D may be TRBD2 (6 bases). The CDR3 totals 13 residues. V dropped 5 bases and J dropped 8 bases, with 13 bases sitting between them. Germline V gene data show CDR1 as MNHNS and CDR2 as SASEGT. CDR3 nucleotides: TGTGCCAGCAGTCAACCTAGCGTCCATGAGCAGTTCTTC. Its translation: CASSQPSVHEQFF.

This chain joins TRBV4-2 and TRBJ1-1; D is ambiguous. V dropped 0 bases and J dropped 3 bases, with 8 bases sitting between them. Per the germline V gene, CDR1 is LGHNA and CDR2 is YNFKEQ. The CDR3 has 14 amino acids. The CDR3 DNA reads TGTGCCAGCAGCCAAGAGAGGAGGGACACTGAAGCTTTCTTT. This codes for CASSQERRDTEAFF.

This chain joins TRBV6-2 or TRBV6-3 and TRBJ2-5; D unclear. V was clipped by 4 bases and J by 2 bases, with 11 bases between them. CDR1 is MNHEY and CDR2 is SVGEGT in the germline V gene. This CDR3 is built from 14 residues. The CDR3 DNA reads as TGTGCCAGCAGTTCCCCAGGCCGTCAAGAGACCCAGTACTTC. This codes for CASSSPGRQETQYF.